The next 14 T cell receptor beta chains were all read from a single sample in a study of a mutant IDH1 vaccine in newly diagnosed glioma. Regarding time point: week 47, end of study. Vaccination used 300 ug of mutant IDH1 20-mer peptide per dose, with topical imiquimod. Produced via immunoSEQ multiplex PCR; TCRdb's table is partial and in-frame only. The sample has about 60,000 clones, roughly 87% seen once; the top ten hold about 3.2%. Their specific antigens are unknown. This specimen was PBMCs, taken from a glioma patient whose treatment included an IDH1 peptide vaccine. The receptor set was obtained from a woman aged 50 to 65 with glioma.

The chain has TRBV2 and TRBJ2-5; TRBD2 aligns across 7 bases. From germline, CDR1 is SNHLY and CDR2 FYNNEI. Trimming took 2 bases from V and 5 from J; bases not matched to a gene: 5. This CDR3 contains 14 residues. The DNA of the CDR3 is TGTGCCAGCAGTGAAAGAGCGGGGAGGGAGACCCAGTACTTC. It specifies CASSERAGRETQYF.

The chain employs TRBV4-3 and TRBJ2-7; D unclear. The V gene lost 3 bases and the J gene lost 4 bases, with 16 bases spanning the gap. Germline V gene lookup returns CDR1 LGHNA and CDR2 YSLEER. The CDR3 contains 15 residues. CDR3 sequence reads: CASSQRMKGIYEQYF. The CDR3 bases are TGCGCCAGCAGCCAGCGAATGAAAGGAATTTACGAGCAGTACTTC.

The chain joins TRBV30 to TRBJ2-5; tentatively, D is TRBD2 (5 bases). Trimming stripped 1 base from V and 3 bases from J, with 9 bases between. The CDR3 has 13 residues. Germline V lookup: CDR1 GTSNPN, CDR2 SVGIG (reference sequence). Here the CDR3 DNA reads TGTGCCTGGAGTGCGGGGTTAAAAGAGACCCAGTACTTC. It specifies CAWSAGLKETQYF.

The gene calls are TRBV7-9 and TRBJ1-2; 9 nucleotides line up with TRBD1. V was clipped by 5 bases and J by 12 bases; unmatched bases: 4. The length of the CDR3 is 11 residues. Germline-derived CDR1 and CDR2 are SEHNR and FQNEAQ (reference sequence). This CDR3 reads CASSQQGAHTF. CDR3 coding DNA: TGTGCCAGCAGCCAACAGGGGGCGCACACCTTC. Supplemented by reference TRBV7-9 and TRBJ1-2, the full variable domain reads DTGVSQNPRHKITKRGQNVTFRCDPISEHNRLYWYRQTLGQGPEFLTYFQNEAQLEKSRLLSDRFSAERPKGSFSTLEIQRTEQGDSAMYLCASSQQGAHTFGSGTRLTVV.

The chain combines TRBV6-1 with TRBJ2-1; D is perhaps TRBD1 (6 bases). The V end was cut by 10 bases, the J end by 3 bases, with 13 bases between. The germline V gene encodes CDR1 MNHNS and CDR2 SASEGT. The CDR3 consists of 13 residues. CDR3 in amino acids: CAINRVDYNEQFF. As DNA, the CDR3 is TGTGCCATCAACAGGGTAGACTACAATGAGCAGTTCTTC.

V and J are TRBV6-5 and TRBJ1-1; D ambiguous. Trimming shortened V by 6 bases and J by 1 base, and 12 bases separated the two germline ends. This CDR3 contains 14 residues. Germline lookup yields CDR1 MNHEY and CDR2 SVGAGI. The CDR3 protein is CASSPWTENTEAFF. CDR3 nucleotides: TGTGCCAGCAGCCCTTGGACGGAGAACACTGAAGCTTTCTTT.

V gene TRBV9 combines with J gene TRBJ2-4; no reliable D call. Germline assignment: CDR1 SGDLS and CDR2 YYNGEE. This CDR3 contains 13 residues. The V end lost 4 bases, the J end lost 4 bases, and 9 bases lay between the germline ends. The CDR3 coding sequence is TGTGCCAGCAGCCTCTCAGCAAAAAACATTCAGTACTTC. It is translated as CASSLSAKNIQYF.

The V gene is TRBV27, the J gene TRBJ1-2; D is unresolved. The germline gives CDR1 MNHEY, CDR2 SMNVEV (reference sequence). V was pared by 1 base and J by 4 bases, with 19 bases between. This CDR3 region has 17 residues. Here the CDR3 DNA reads TGTGCCAGCAGTTTATATGCTCCTCTCGCGGGGATCTATGGCTACACCTTC. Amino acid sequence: CASSLYAPLAGIYGYTF.

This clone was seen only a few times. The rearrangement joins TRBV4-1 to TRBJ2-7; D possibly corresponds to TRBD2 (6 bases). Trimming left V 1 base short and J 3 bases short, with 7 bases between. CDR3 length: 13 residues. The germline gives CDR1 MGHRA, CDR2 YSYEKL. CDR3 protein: CASSQGEVYEQYF. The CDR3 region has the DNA TGCGCCAGCAGCCAAGGGGAGGTCTACGAGCAGTACTTC.

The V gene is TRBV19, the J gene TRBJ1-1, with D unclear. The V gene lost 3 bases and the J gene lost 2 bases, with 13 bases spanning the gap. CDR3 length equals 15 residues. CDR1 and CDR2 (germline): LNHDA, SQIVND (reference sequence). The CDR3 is CASSMNSVPNTEAFF. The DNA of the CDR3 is TGTGCCAGTAGTATGAACAGCGTTCCCAACACTGAAGCTTTCTTT.

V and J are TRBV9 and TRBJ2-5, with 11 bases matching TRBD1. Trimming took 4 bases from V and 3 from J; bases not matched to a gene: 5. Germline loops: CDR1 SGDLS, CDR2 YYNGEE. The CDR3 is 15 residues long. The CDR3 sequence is CASSPRTGGEETQYF. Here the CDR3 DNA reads TGTGCCAGCAGCCCTAGGACAGGGGGCGAAGAGACCCAGTACTTC.

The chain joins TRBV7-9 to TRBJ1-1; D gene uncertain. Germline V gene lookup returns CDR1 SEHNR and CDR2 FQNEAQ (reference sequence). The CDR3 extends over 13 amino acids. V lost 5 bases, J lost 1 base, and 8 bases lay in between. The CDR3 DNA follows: TGTGCCAGCAGCCGTTCAGGGAACACTGAAGCTTTCTTT. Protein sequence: CASSRSGNTEAFF.

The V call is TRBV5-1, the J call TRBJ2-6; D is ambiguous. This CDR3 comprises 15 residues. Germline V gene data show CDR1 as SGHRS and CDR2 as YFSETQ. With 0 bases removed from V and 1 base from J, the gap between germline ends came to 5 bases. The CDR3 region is CASSLDHSGANVLTF. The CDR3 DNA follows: TGCGCCAGCAGCTTGGATCATTCTGGGGCCAACGTCCTGACTTTC.

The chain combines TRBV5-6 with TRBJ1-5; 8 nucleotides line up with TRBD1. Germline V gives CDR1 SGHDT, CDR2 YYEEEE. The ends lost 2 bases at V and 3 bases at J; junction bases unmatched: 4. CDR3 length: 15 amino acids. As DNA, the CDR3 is TGTGCCAGCAGCTTTCAGGGGGCGTCCAATCAGCCCCAGCATTTT. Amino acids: CASSFQGASNQPQHF.